This is a list of T cell receptor beta chains from one sample in a study of blood T cell repertoires in COVID-19. TCRdb keeps only in-frame clones here, not all; method: immunoSEQ multiplex PCR. The sample lists approximately 300,000 clones, approximately 85% seen once, with roughly 4% in the top ten. The sequenced sample consisted of PBMCs or T cells enriched from blood (not recorded which). The receptor source for this set is a woman in her twenties or thirties who had recovered from COVID-19. The CDR3 runs from the conserved cysteine through the conserved F or W. A D gene is named only where the DNA matches it firmly. Only some rows state a clone size, as once, few, many or a class for expanded clones.

.	TRBV28	.	TRBJ1-5	TGTGCCAGCAGACCTACCTCAGGGTTACGGAGCAATCAGCCCCAGCATTTT	CASRPTSGLRSNQPQHF
.	TRBV3-1/TRBV3-2	TRBD1	TRBJ1-2	TGTGCCAGCAGCCCACAGGGGGGTTACCCTAACTATGGCTACACCTTC	CASSPQGGYPNYGYTF
.	TRBV5-1	.	TRBJ1-1	TGCGCCAGCAGCTTATGGACAGCGAGGAACACTGAAGCTTTCTTT	CASSLWTARNTEAFF
.	TRBV30	.	TRBJ1-6	TGTGCCTGGAGTGTAGGTATCAGGCGCTCACCCCTCCACTTT	CAWSVGIRRSPLHF
.	TRBV11-2	TRBD1	TRBJ1-2	TGTGCCAGCAGCCGACAGGGGCCCGTCGAGCGGGGCTACACCTTC	CASSRQGPVERGYTF
.	TRBV21-1	.	TRBJ2-1	TGTGCCAGCAGCAACGGGACTAGCGGGAGAGAGTCCTACAATGAGCAGTTCTTC	CASSNGTSGRESYNEQFF
.	TRBV5-1	TRBD1	TRBJ2-6	TGCGCCAGCAGCTCCCGGGGACAGGGGTTTACTGGGGCCAACGTCCTGACTTTC	CASSSRGQGFTGANVLTF
.	TRBV28	.	TRBJ1-1	TGTGCCAGCACCTACGCGGAAGGGGAGGCTGAAGCTTTCTTT	CASTYAEGEAEAFF
.	TRBV19	TRBD1	TRBJ1-4	TGTGCCACGAGGGGGCACGGTAATGAAAAACTGTTTTTT	CATRGHGNEKLFF
.	TRBV4-1	TRBD2	TRBJ2-5	TGCGCCAGCAGCCAAGATCCCCCCGGGGGGACCCTAGGGACCCAGTACTTC	CASSQDPPGGTLGTQYF
.	TRBV28	TRBD1	TRBJ2-7	TGTGCCAGCAGTCCCATTGGGACAGGCCACGAGCAGTACTTC	CASSPIGTGHEQYF
.	TRBV10-1	.	TRBJ1-1	TGCGCCAGCAGTGATTCAGGGAGGACTGAAGCTTTCTTT	CASSDSGRTEAFF
.	TRBV15	.	TRBJ1-2	TGTGCCACCAGCAGACCAATCCCCAATCGAAAGACAGATGGCTACACCTTC	CATSRPIPNRKTDGYTF
.	TRBV28	TRBD1	TRBJ2-7	TGTGCCAGCAGTTTTATCTGGACAGGGGCCGAGCAGTACTTC	CASSFIWTGAEQYF
.	TRBV4-2	.	TRBJ1-1	TGTGCCAGCAGCCAACGAGGTAGTACTGAAGCTTTCTTT	CASSQRGSTEAFF
.	TRBV18	.	TRBJ1-2	TGTGCCAGCTCGTCTTGGGGGGGGAACTATGGCTACACCTTC	CASSSWGGNYGYTF
.	TRBV5-1	.	TRBJ1-3	TGCGCCAGCAGCTTGGGGGCAATCGTCTCTGGAAACACCATATATTTT	CASSLGAIVSGNTIYF
few	TRBV30	TRBD1	TRBJ1-1	TGTGCCTGGGACAGGGATAACACTGAAGCTTTCTTT	CAWDRDNTEAFF
.	TRBV5-4	.	TRBJ2-5	TGTGCCAGCAGCTTATCCGTACAGAAGGGGGTGGAGGAGACCCAGTACTTC	CASSLSVQKGVEETQYF
.	TRBV13	.	TRBJ2-1	TGTGCCAGCAGCTTGGTTCCAGTCTCCTACAATGAGCAGTTCTTC	CASSLVPVSYNEQFF
.	TRBV9	TRBD1	TRBJ1-2	TGTGCCAGCAGCGGCCAGGACAGGGCCCCTCTTGGCTACACCTTC	CASSGQDRAPLGYTF
.	TRBV12-3/TRBV12-4	TRBD2	TRBJ2-3	TGTGCCAGCAGTTTGGGGGGGATGAATACGCAGTATTTT	CASSLGGMNTQYF
.	TRBV28	.	TRBJ1-2	TGTGCCAGCAGTTTAGGGGCTGGCTACACCTTC	CASSLGAGYTF
.	TRBV28	TRBD1	TRBJ1-5	TGTGCCAGCAGTCCTCGACAGGGGCATCAGCCCCAGCATTTT	CASSPRQGHQPQHF
.	TRBV4-1	TRBD1	TRBJ1-5	TGCGCCAGCAGCCAAGCCCCCCAGGGGGATCAGCCCCAGCATTTT	CASSQAPQGDQPQHF
.	TRBV7-2	TRBD1	TRBJ2-5	TGTGCCAGCAGCGAAGACAGGGGGTACCAAGAGACCCAGTACTTC	CASSEDRGYQETQYF
.	TRBV6-6	TRBD2	TRBJ2-7	TGTGCCAGCAGCGATCGGGGGGGGGCCTACGAGCAGTACTTC	CASSDRGGAYEQYF
few	TRBV5-1	.	TRBJ2-1	TGCGCCAGCAGCGGCGACTTGACCTACAATGAGCAGTTCTTC	CASSGDLTYNEQFF
.	TRBV3-1/TRBV3-2	.	TRBJ2-7	TGTGCCAGCAGCCAAGATCCGACAGCCATGACCTACGAGCAGTACTTC	CASSQDPTAMTYEQYF
.	TRBV19	.	TRBJ2-2	TGTGCCAGTAGTATAAGGCTAGCCTGGGAGTTGTTTTTT	CASSIRLAWELFF
.	TRBV28	.	TRBJ2-7	TGTGCCAGCAGTCCGCACCGGGGGAGCTCCTACGAGCAGTACTTC	CASSPHRGSSYEQYF
once	TRBV6-5	TRBD2	TRBJ2-3	TGTGCCAGCAGGGCCGGACTAGCTCTGGATACGCAGTATTTT	CASRAGLALDTQYF
.	TRBV2	.	TRBJ2-2	TGTGCCAGCACCCTGGGACAGAACACCGGGGAGCTGTTTTTT	CASTLGQNTGELFF
.	TRBV29-1	TRBD1	TRBJ1-2	TGCAGCGTCCCCCAGGGGGCACGGGACTATGGCTACACCTTC	CSVPQGARDYGYTF
few	TRBV10-1	.	TRBJ1-2	TGCGCCAGCAGCGTAGACAGTAACTATGGCTACACCTTC	CASSVDSNYGYTF
once	TRBV5-1	TRBD2	TRBJ2-1	TGCGCCAGCACCCTTGGTGGCGGGAGTGGGGGGTTCTTC	CASTLGGGSGGFF
.	TRBV2	.	TRBJ1-3	TGTGCCAGCAGAACAAACTCTGGAAACACCATATATTTT	CASRTNSGNTIYF
.	TRBV12-2	.	TRBJ2-2	TGTGCAAGTCGCTTAGCGGGGGGGACTACGCACACCGGGGAGCTGTTTTTT	CASRLAGGTTHTGELFF
once	TRBV3-1/TRBV3-2	TRBD1	TRBJ1-2	TGTGCCAGCAGCCCTTTGACAGGGGCTAACTATGGCTACACCTTC	CASSPLTGANYGYTF
.	TRBV6-6	TRBD2	TRBJ2-7	TGTGCCAGCAACAAAGCGGGAGCCTACGAGCAGTACTTC	CASNKAGAYEQYF
.	TRBV25-1	.	TRBJ2-7	TGTGCCAGCAGTCTAACAGACTCCTACGAGCAGTACTTC	CASSLTDSYEQYF
.	TRBV28	TRBD1	TRBJ2-4	TGTGCCAGCAGAGGACAGGATGGGGAGCTTCGGTACTTC	CASRGQDGELRYF
.	TRBV7-9	TRBD2	TRBJ2-3	TGTGCCAGCCGAGCGGGAGGGAGCACAGATACGCAGTATTTT	CASRAGGSTDTQYF
.	TRBV25-1	TRBD1	TRBJ2-7	TGTGCCAGCAGTGTAGACAGGGGGACCTACGAGCAGTACTTC	CASSVDRGTYEQYF
.	TRBV10-1	.	TRBJ2-5	TGCGCCAGCAGTGAGGGACAGCTGGGGCCGAAAGAGACCCAGTACTTC	CASSEGQLGPKETQYF
.	TRBV18	.	TRBJ2-7	TGTGCCAGCTCACCGGGGAGCTCCTACGAGCAGTACTTC	CASSPGSSYEQYF
.	TRBV10-3	TRBD2	TRBJ2-7	TGTGCCATCAGGGCGGGAGGGACCTACGAGCAGTACTTC	CAIRAGGTYEQYF
.	TRBV19	TRBD2	TRBJ2-5	TGTGCCAGTAGCCTACTAGCGCAAGAGACCCAGTACTTC	CASSLLAQETQYF
.	TRBV7-8	.	TRBJ2-5	TGTGCCAGCAGCTTAAGGCAGGGGAAGACCCAAGAGACCCAGTACTTC	CASSLRQGKTQETQYF
.	TRBV28	TRBD1	TRBJ2-2	TGTGCCACCCCGAGGGGGCATGGTGGTACCGGGGAGCTGTTTTTT	CATPRGHGGTGELFF
.	TRBV19	.	TRBJ1-2	TGTGCCAGTAGTATAGGGGCAGGACTCTATGGCTACACCTTC	CASSIGAGLYGYTF
.	TRBV7-8	.	TRBJ1-1	TGTGCCAGCAGCTTAGCGCGGGTGGACACTGAAGCTTTCTTT	CASSLARVDTEAFF
.	TRBV28	.	TRBJ1-3	TGTGCCAGCAGCCACTCCCGAGCCGGAAACACCATATATTTT	CASSHSRAGNTIYF
.	TRBV11-2	.	TRBJ1-2	TGTGCCAGCAGTCCAGGGGTAATCTATGGCTACACCTTC	CASSPGVIYGYTF